The present entry profiles one TCR beta chain with its context. The CDR3 has 15 residues. Germline values: CDR1 SGHVS, CDR2 FQNEAQ. TCRdb used MiXCR to reprocess the PCR reads, holding one entry per CDR3 protein. The table includes some 10,000 distinct CDR3 sequences, about three fifths detected once. The sample belongs to a study of tumor-infiltrating lymphocytes in oesophageal squamous cell carcinoma. The receptor was isolated from a male donor with esophageal squamous cell carcinoma. The chain combines TRBV7-8 with TRBJ2-5; the D call may be TRBD1 or TRBD2 (6 bases each). The DNA end is more similar to TRBJ2-7, so the J call may be wrong. Sequenced input: esophageal tumor tissue. The CDR3, as DNA: TGTGCCAGCAGCTTTGCCGGGGGCAGACTCTACGAGCAGTACTTC. The encoded protein is CASSFAGGRLYEQYF.